The 16 T cell receptor beta chains listed next were all sequenced from one sample in a study of T cells after yellow fever vaccination. TCRdb fed the 5' RACE reads into MiXCR, producing one record per CDR3 protein. The table has about 340,000 distinct CDR3 sequences, under 15% seen once. The specimen was CD4+ T cells sorted from PBMCs, collected 15 days after the yellow fever booster vaccination. These receptors all stem from a man aged 18 to 29 who received the YFV17D yellow fever vaccine.

The chain has TRBV4-3 and TRBJ2-2; unclear D gene. This CDR3 is 16 amino acids long. Trimming shortened V by 0 bases and J by 4 bases, and 12 bases separated the two germline ends. In germline, CDR1 is LGHNA, CDR2 YSLEER. The CDR3 spells CASSQDPASSTGELFF. In DNA, the CDR3 is TGCGCCAGCAGCCAAGATCCTGCCAGCAGCACCGGGGAGCTGTTTTTT.

The chain has TRBV29-1 and TRBJ2-5; 9 bases fit TRBD1. J gave up 2 bases and V 6 bases, and 13 bases lay outside the gene matches. From germline, CDR1 is SQVTM and CDR2 ANQGSEA. CDR3 length: 16 amino acids. This CDR3 is CSVAFTGTGNQETQYF. In DNA form, the CDR3 reads TGCAGCGTCGCCTTCACCGGGACAGGGAATCAAGAGACCCAGTACTTC.

This clonotype was seen at least ten times. CDR3 protein: CSAWGTGETQYF. The CDR3 DNA sequence: TGCAGCGCCTGGGGGACCGGAGAGACCCAGTACTTC. The chain links TRBV29-1 to TRBJ2-5; either TRBD1 or TRBD2 may fit D (5 bases each). Germline CDR1 reads SQVTM; CDR2 reads ANQGSEA. V was shortened by 7 bases and J by 4 bases, with 13 bases between the two germline ends. The CDR3 has 12 amino acids.

The chain combines TRBV4-3 with TRBJ2-7; D might be TRBD1 (7 bases). CDR1 is LGHNA and CDR2 is YSLEER in the germline V gene. The CDR3 spans 14 residues. Trimming left V 0 bases short and J 7 bases short, with 13 bases between. The CDR3 DNA is TGCGCCAGCAGCCAAGATCAGGGGGGCAGGGAGCAGTACTTC. This gives the protein CASSQDQGGREQYF.

This chain links TRBV20-1 with TRBJ2-5; TRBD1 aligns across 9 bases. This CDR3 is 14 amino acids long. Germline CDR1 is DFQATT and CDR2 is SNEGSKA (reference sequence). Trimming removed 6 bases from V and 5 bases from J; junction bases left unmatched: 10. The CDR3 DNA reads TGCAGTGCCATAGTGGGGACAGGGAGCGAGACCCAGTACTTC. Amino acids: CSAIVGTGSETQYF.

This chain joins TRBV27 and TRBJ1-6; maybe TRBD1 (5 bases). CDR1 MNHEY and CDR2 SMNVEV come from the germline V gene (reference sequence). The CDR3 consists of 14 residues. With 6 bases removed from V and 16 bases from J, the gap between germline ends came to 22 bases. In DNA form, the CDR3 reads TGTGCCAGCAGCCCCCCGGACCAGGGTTGGGGACTCCACTTT. Translated, it gives CASSPPDQGWGLHF.

This clonotype occurred many times. CDR3 nucleotide sequence: TGCAGTGCTAGTCGGGGGAATTCACCCCTCCACTTT. Its translation is CSASRGNSPLHF. This chain links TRBV20-1 with TRBJ1-6, with D perhaps TRBD1 (5 bases). Germline CDR1 reads DFQATT; CDR2 reads SNEGSKA (reference sequence). The CDR3 covers 12 residues. The ends were cut back, 3 bases at V and 7 bases at J, with 7 bases in the middle.

This clonotype was seen only a few times. The V gene is TRBV12-3 or TRBV12-4, the J gene TRBJ2-2; no firm D call. CDR3 length: 17 amino acids. Trimming shortened V by 8 bases and J by 2 bases, and 21 bases separated the two germline ends. For the CDR3, the DNA is TGTGCCAGCCCCTTGTTCGAGACAACACCCAACACCGGGGAGCTGTTTTTT. Translating gives CASPLFETTPNTGELFF.

The chain couples TRBV12-3 or TRBV12-4 to TRBJ1-1; D remains unclear. Trimming shortened V by 6 bases and J by 5 bases, and 13 bases separated the two germline ends. This CDR3 region has 13 residues. Written as DNA, the CDR3 is TGTGCCAGCAGCCGACTACTCAGGACTGAAGCTTTCTTT. It is translated as CASSRLLRTEAFF.

This chain joins TRBV6-5 and TRBJ2-2; 9 nucleotides line up with TRBD1. Germline trimming cut 5 bases from V and 8 bases from J; bases unmatched to any gene: 12. This CDR3 spans 16 amino acids. The germline CDR1 and CDR2 sequences are MNHEY and SVGAGI. The CDR3, as DNA: TGTGCCAGCAGTACACCCGGGACAGGGTCTTCGGGGGAGCTGTTTTTT. Amino acids: CASSTPGTGSSGELFF.

J is TRBJ2-5 and V is TRBV15; D may be TRBD2 (6 bases). Trimming took 0 bases from V and 1 from J, leaving 15 bases between them. Per the germline V gene, CDR1 is LNHNV and CDR2 is YYDKDF (reference sequence). The CDR3 totals 17 residues. The CDR3 nucleotides are TGTGCCACCAGCAGAGAGGGGCGGGGAGAGCGCCAAGAGACCCAGTACTTC. Translating it yields CATSREGRGERQETQYF.

V usage is TRBV4-1 and J usage is TRBJ2-5; 12 nucleotides match TRBD2. The germline V gene has CDR1 MGHRA and CDR2 YSYEKL. This CDR3 comprises 19 residues. Trimming at V came to 2 bases and at J to 7 bases, leaving 17 bases not matched to a gene. This CDR3 is CASSQPRTSGTRTSWTQYF. The CDR3 DNA follows: TGCGCCAGCAGCCAACCCCGGACTAGCGGGACCCGGACGAGTTGGACCCAGTACTTC.

A few counts support this clonotype. The J gene is TRBJ2-2, the V gene TRBV7-3; D may be TRBD2 (7 bases). The germline CDR1 and CDR2 sequences are SGHTA and FQGTGA. The CDR3 has 16 residues. V dropped 4 bases and J dropped 0 bases, with 12 bases sitting between them. CDR3 bases: TGTGCCAGCAGCTCGCGGGGGCCCACGAACACCGGGGAGCTGTTTTTT. Encoded protein: CASSSRGPTNTGELFF. The full variable domain, with the rest looked up from reference TRBV7-3 and TRBJ2-2, is GAGVSQTPSNKVTEKGKYVELRCDPISGHTALYWYRQSLGQGPEFLIYFQGTGAADDSGLPNDRFFAVRPEGSVSTLKIQRTERGDSAVYLCASSSRGPTNTGELFFGEGSRLTVL.

This clonotype turned up a few times. The rearrangement links TRBV7-9 to TRBJ1-2; D not resolved. Germline V gives CDR1 SEHNR, CDR2 FQNEAQ (reference sequence). With 1 base removed from V and 4 bases from J, the gap between germline ends came to 13 bases. CDR3 length equals 15 residues. CDR3: CASSLVGEVGYGYTF. The CDR3 nucleotides read TGTGCCAGCAGCTTAGTGGGAGAGGTGGGCTATGGCTACACCTTC.

Regarding this clonotype: The junction departs from germline at one end; a sequencing error may be responsible. The chain uses TRBV7-7 and TRBJ2-5; D is possibly TRBD1 or TRBD2 (5 bases each). There are 14 residues in the CDR3. From germline, CDR1 is SSHAT and CDR2 FNYEAQ (reference sequence). The CDR3: CASSLWDHQETQYF. DNA for the CDR3: TGTGCTAGCAGCTTATGGGACCATCAAGAGACCCAGTACTTC.

This clonotype was picked up a small number of times. CDR3 in DNA: TGTGCCAGCAGCTCCTGGGACAGGGGAGCGAACACTGAAGCTTTCTTT. Its protein is CASSSWDRGANTEAFF. The V and J genes are TRBV9 and TRBJ1-1; 10 bases align to TRBD1. V dropped 4 bases and J dropped 1; count of bases not matched to a gene: 7. The CDR3 consists of 16 residues. Germline V gene data show CDR1 as SGDLS and CDR2 as YYNGEE. The variable domain in full, completed from reference TRBV9 and TRBJ1-1, reads DSGVTQTPKHLITATGQRVTLRCSPRSGDLSVYWYQQSLDQGLQFLIQYYNGEERAKGNILERFSAQQFPDLHSELNLSSLELGDSALYFCASSSWDRGANTEAFFGQGTRLTVV.